A single sample is the source of the 3 T cell receptor beta chains below, sequenced in a study of radiation and T cells in renal cell carcinoma. Here immunoSEQ multiplex PCR was the method, and the copy in TCRdb shows in-frame clones only, minus some. The sample carries 150,000 to 200,000 clones, 88% recorded once. Time point specified: blood 4 weeks post-SBRT, at nephrectomy. Treatment noted: 15 Gy SBRT to primary tumor, nephrectomy 4 weeks later. The sample consisted of blood, taken from a patient whose treatment included radiotherapy and nephrectomy. The origin of the receptors is a woman between 45 and 60 years old with renal cell carcinoma.

This sequence joins TRBV30 and TRBJ1-3, with a possible D match to TRBD1 (5 bases). V was clipped by 4 bases and J by 0 bases, with 22 bases between them. Germline CDR1 is GTSNPN and CDR2 is SVGIG (reference sequence). The CDR3 contains 18 residues. In DNA, the CDR3 is TGTGCCTGGAACACCCTTACGAACACAGGACCCTCTGGAAACACCATATATTTT. Its translation is CAWNTLTNTGPSGNTIYF.

V usage is TRBV13 and J usage is TRBJ1-6; 7 bases match TRBD1. CDR3 length equals 14 residues. Germline CDR1 is PRHDT and CDR2 is FYEKMQ (reference sequence). V was pared by 3 bases and J by 5 bases, with 1 base of the junction left unmatched. The CDR3 DNA is TGTGCCAGCAGCTTCACAGGGGATAATTCACCCCTCCACTTT. Translation: CASSFTGDNSPLHF. The full variable domain, in which reference TRBV13 and TRBJ1-6 provide the parts outside the CDR3, is AAGVIQSPRHLIKEKRETATLKCYPIPRHDTVYWYQQGPGQDPQFLISFYEKMQSDKGSIPDRFSAQQFSDYHSELNMSSLELGDSALYFCASSFTGDNSPLHFGNGTRLTVT.

This chain joins TRBV18 and TRBJ1-5, with a weak D call TRBD1 (5 bases). The CDR3 runs to 16 residues. V lost 2 bases to trimming and J lost 6 bases, with 17 bases between them. From germline, CDR1 is KGHSH and CDR2 LQKENI. The CDR3 spells CASSPAPSGGSQPQHF. The CDR3 nucleotides are TGTGCCAGCTCACCAGCTCCCTCTGGGGGGTCTCAGCCCCAGCATTTT. Together with reference TRBV18 and TRBJ1-5, the CDR3 gives the full variable domain: NAGVMQNPRHLVRRRGQEARLRCSPMKGHSHVYWYRQLPEEGLKFMVYLQKENIIDESGMPKERFSAEFPKEGPSILRIQQVVRGDSAAYFCASSPAPSGGSQPQHFGDGTRLSIL.